This T cell receptor (beta chain) came from a study of OX40 agonist ivuxolimab in advanced cancers. Study details: Ivuxolimab is an agonistic anti-OX40 (CD134) antibody, and patients were treated with it. Eligibility admitted prior anti-PD-1, anti-PD-L1 or anti-CTLA-4 therapy; around 41% had some. The study, taken as a whole, reports: The study found among the lowest clonal expansion in partial responders at 0.1-3.0 mg/kg. Clonal expansion by week 6 occurred in CD4+ and CD8+ blood T cells (at 0.1 to 3.0 mg/kg).

The CDR3 contains 14 residues. Between the trimmed V and J ends, which lost 1 base and 2 bases, there was a span of 5 bases. Germline CDR1 reads LNHDA; CDR2 reads SQIVND (reference sequence). As concerns this clone: Its antigen is still unknown.

Clones were sequenced by immunoSEQ multiplex PCR, and TCRdb holds only the in-frame ones, with some missing. The sample contains 45,000 to 50,000 clones, 70% to 90% of which appear only once. The clonotype comes from an adult with an advanced solid tumor such as melanoma, head and neck, liver or kidney cancer. The material sequenced was CD4+ or CD8+ T cells sorted from blood, taken in a trial of the OX40 agonist ivuxolimab. The V and J genes are TRBV19 and TRBJ2-2; D not resolved. In DNA form, the CDR3 reads TGTGCCAGTAGTATAGGACCCAACACCGGGGAGCTGTTTTTT. Encoded protein: CASSIGPNTGELFF.